Listed below are T cell receptor beta chains from one sample, sequenced in a study of beta chain features in type 1 diabetes. Here immunoSEQ multiplex PCR was the method, and the copy in TCRdb shows in-frame clones only, minus some. The data show a few hundred thousand clones, about 12% seen once. The sequencing input was naive CD4+ T cells from blood. All receptors derive from a young woman with type 1 diabetes. CDR3s include the opening cysteine and the closing phenylalanine or tryptophan. A D gene is named only where the DNA matches it firmly. Expanded clones get a size class; other rows say once, few or many, or leave the size out.

cdr3_aa | cdr3_nt | clone_size | v_call | d_call | j_call
CASSLNAAYEQYF | TGTGCCAGCAGTTTAAATGCAGCCTACGAGCAGTACTTC | - | TRBV27 | - | TRBJ2-7
CASSRQGYQPQHF | TGTGCCAGCAGTCGACAGGGTTATCAGCCCCAGCATTTT | - | TRBV27 | TRBD1 | TRBJ1-5
CASSFYMGRQETQYF | TGTGCCAGCAGCTTTTACATGGGCAGGCAAGAGACCCAGTACTTC | few | TRBV11-1 | - | TRBJ2-5
CASSLAGQIFYEQYF | TGTGCCAGCAGCTTAGCGGGACAGATTTTCTACGAGCAGTACTTC | few | TRBV11-2 | TRBD1 | TRBJ2-7
CASSSRTSGDSYNEQFF | TGTGCCAGCAGCTCCCGGACTAGCGGGGACTCCTACAATGAGCAGTTCTTC | few | TRBV7-3 | TRBD2 | TRBJ2-1
CASTLGLAGTNEQFF | TGTGCCAGCACCTTAGGGCTAGCGGGGACCAATGAGCAGTTCTTC | - | TRBV9 | TRBD2 | TRBJ2-1
CASSISTGRWNEQFF | TGTGCCAGCAGCATCAGCACCGGGAGATGGAATGAGCAGTTCTTC | - | TRBV11-2 | - | TRBJ2-1
CASGAGSTDTQYF | TGTGCCAGCGGGGCGGGGAGCACAGATACGCAGTATTTT | - | TRBV7-3 | - | TRBJ2-3
CASSTGNRPQPQHF | TGTGCCAGCTCAACAGGGAACCGACCCCAGCCCCAGCATTTT | few | TRBV18 | - | TRBJ1-5
CASTTISGSYEQYF | TGTGCCAGCACCACAATCTCAGGCTCCTACGAGCAGTACTTC | - | TRBV7-9 | - | TRBJ2-7
CASSVTSITDTQYF | TGTGCCAGCAGCGTAACTAGCATCACAGATACGCAGTATTTT | - | TRBV9 | - | TRBJ2-3
CAISESAGHDGTQYF | TGTGCCATCAGTGAGTCAGCAGGCCACGATGGGACCCAGTACTTC | - | TRBV10-3 | - | TRBJ2-5
CASSAGQGAIGRLFF | TGTGCCAGCAGCGCCGGACAGGGGGCAATAGGGAGACTGTTTTTT | few | TRBV2 | TRBD1 | TRBJ1-4
CASSRAEKSGNTIYF | TGTGCCAGCAGTCGCGCGGAAAAGTCTGGAAACACCATATATTTT | few | TRBV6-5 | - | TRBJ1-3
CASSLVSEAFF | TGTGCCAGCAGCTTAGTATCTGAAGCTTTCTTT | few | TRBV13 | - | TRBJ1-1
CASTGLAGDVNEQFF | TGCGCCAGCACCGGACTAGCGGGAGATGTAAATGAGCAGTTCTTC | - | TRBV5-1 | TRBD2 | TRBJ2-1
CASSPLGSVGGADEQFF | TGTGCCAGCAGCCCCCTGGGTAGCGTGGGGGGGGCCGATGAGCAGTTCTTC | - | TRBV5-4 | - | TRBJ2-1
CAIGARGITADTQYF | TGTGCCATCGGGGCCAGGGGTATCACTGCGGATACGCAGTATTTT | - | TRBV10-3 | - | TRBJ2-3
CASLQGYEQYF | TGTGCCAGCTTACAGGGCTACGAGCAGTACTTC | few | TRBV2 | - | TRBJ2-7
CALGPRGAQFF | TGTGCCCTAGGGCCCCGGGGGGCGCAGTTCTTC | few | TRBV10-3 | - | TRBJ2-1
CASSRRTGETQYF | TGTGCCAGCAGTCGGCGGACTGGGGAGACCCAGTACTTC | - | TRBV25-1 | - | TRBJ2-5
CASRSGGYTF | TGTGCCAGCAGATCAGGGGGCTACACCTTC | - | TRBV28 | - | TRBJ1-2
CASSLQPGQGSDTQYF | TGTGCCAGCAGCTTGCAACCGGGACAGGGTTCAGATACGCAGTATTTT | - | TRBV7-2 | TRBD1 | TRBJ2-3
CASRSPGSGKYYEQYF | TGTGCCAGCAGGTCCCCCGGTAGCGGGAAATACTACGAGCAGTACTTC | few | TRBV28 | TRBD2 | TRBJ2-7
CAWRQTDFNGYTF | TGTGCCTGGAGACAGACAGATTTTAATGGCTACACCTTC | - | TRBV30 | - | TRBJ1-2
CASRFTNTGELFF | TGTGCCAGCAGATTTACAAACACCGGGGAGCTGTTTTTT | - | TRBV6-5 | - | TRBJ2-2
CASSLIERTPQGASNQPQHF | TGCGCCAGCAGCCTAATCGAAAGGACCCCGCAGGGGGCTAGCAATCAGCCCCAGCATTTT | few | TRBV4-1 | TRBD1 | TRBJ1-5
CAWSASGGSEAFF | TGTGCCTGGAGTGCGTCGGGGGGCTCTGAAGCTTTCTTT | few | TRBV30 | - | TRBJ1-1
CASSPRKQVDQTPLHF | TGTGCCAGCAGCCCCCGGAAACAGGTGGATCAGACACCCCTCCACTTT | few | TRBV21-1 | - | TRBJ1-6
CASSHGQGETQYF | TGCGCCAGCAGCCACGGACAGGGCGAGACCCAGTACTTC | - | TRBV5-1 | TRBD1 | TRBJ2-5
CASSLEVGSQHF | TGTGCCAGCAGTTTAGAGGTTGGATCCCAGCATTTT | - | TRBV28 | - | TRBJ1-5
CASSLTETPSGEQFF | TGTGCCAGCAGCTTAACCGAGACCCCCTCGGGGGAGCAGTTCTTC | - | TRBV11-2 | - | TRBJ2-1
CASSPQIPGLAEIQYF | TGTGCCAGCTCACCACAAATCCCTGGACTAGCGGAAATTCAGTACTTC | few | TRBV18 | TRBD2 | TRBJ2-4
CASSTSGNRGYEQYF | TGTGCCAGTAGTACAAGCGGGAACCGAGGCTACGAGCAGTACTTC | few | TRBV19 | TRBD2 | TRBJ2-7
CASGRQGGSYEQYF | TGTGCCAGCGGGAGACAGGGGGGCTCCTACGAGCAGTACTTC | few | TRBV2 | TRBD1 | TRBJ2-7
CSVGRQSSDEQYF | TGCAGCGTTGGGAGACAGAGCTCCGACGAGCAGTACTTC | - | TRBV29-1 | - | TRBJ2-7
CASSLLQGIGNTIYF | TGCGCCAGCAGTCTCCTACAGGGTATTGGAAACACCATATATTTT | few | TRBV23-1 | - | TRBJ1-3
CASSGDFYNEQFF | TGTGCCAGCAGTGGGGACTTTTACAATGAGCAGTTCTTC | few | TRBV28 | - | TRBJ2-1
CASTSGGLAKETQYF | TGTGCCAGCACCTCAGGGGGACTAGCGAAAGAGACCCAGTACTTC | - | TRBV19 | TRBD2 | TRBJ2-5
CASSPENRQFF | TGTGCCAGCTCACCAGAGAACAGGCAGTTCTTC | - | TRBV18 | - | TRBJ2-1